This T cell receptor beta chain originates from a study of T cell repertoires in cytomegalovirus infection (dated 2019 in TCRdb). Study-level background: The HLA type of each donor mattered for the analysis, because public TCR beta signatures pointed to carriage of CMV infection along with the matching HLA type.

Sequencing was carried out with an Illumina HiSeq 1500. In TCRdb, the public reads were trimmed at Q25 with fastp and aligned with MiXCR, with productive beta chains retained. Entries that share a CDR3 protein sequence are merged under the most common genes and DNA. The sample table records under 350,000 distinct CDR3 sequences; 9% to 9.5% of these occur just once. Around 4.5% of the sample is held by the ten biggest clonotypes. Beyond this particular receptor, the publication reports: The ex vivo response was dominated by HLA-C-restricted CMV-specific TCR beta clonotypes, which also provided the single most frequent clonotype in two of eight donors. In both this cohort and an independent cohort of approximately 350 donors, the cumulative frequency of public TCR beta family members distinguished carriers of CMV infection plus the relevant HLA type.

Cut back by 5 bases and 4 bases, the V and J ends lie 9 bases apart. The CDR3 goes from the cysteine to the phenylalanine over 13 residues. The only DNA kept is the CDR3, 39 bases in frame from the first base. This clonotype was detected many times. Its antigen specificity is not known. Per-base quality was not reported, and no clone a single base away is much larger than it. This TCR derives from a human donor in good health (CMV status not recorded). Some clones in this sample may be carry-over from other donors' samples. Sequenced sample: PBMCs. Here the chain combines TRBV12-3 or TRBV12-4 and TRBJ1-3; the D gene is unclear. Here the CDR3 is given as CASSPTSGNTIYF. Here is the DNA: TGTGCCAGCAGTCCAACATCGGGAAACACCATATATTTT.